The 18 T cell receptor beta chains below were found in one sample sequenced in a study of blood T cell repertoires in COVID-19. Some clones are missing from TCRdb's copy, which holds only in-frame ones; the method was immunoSEQ multiplex PCR. The sample includes roughly 250,000 clones, 80% to 95% of them seen just once. The sample was PBMCs or T cells enriched from blood (not recorded which). These receptors came from a woman aged 18-30 years who had recovered from COVID-19.

The chain recombines TRBV7-8 with TRBJ1-3; D possibly corresponds to TRBD1 (5 bases). Trimming removed 1 base from V and 4 bases from J, with 11 bases in between. Germline CDR1 SGHVS, CDR2 FQNEAQ. This CDR3 has 15 amino acids. CDR3 sequence reads: CASSLGGGKGNTIYF. CDR3 DNA: TGTGCCAGCAGCTTAGGGGGGGGAAAGGGAAACACCATATATTTT.

The chain recombines TRBV7-9 with TRBJ2-1, with D possibly being TRBD2 (5 bases). V was clipped by 8 bases and J by 0 bases, with 17 bases between them. Germline CDR1 and CDR2: SEHNR and FQNEAQ (reference sequence). This CDR3 contains 16 residues. The CDR3 protein is CASSPSGLSSYNEQFF. The CDR3 DNA reads TGTGCCAGCTCCCCCTCCGGACTTAGCTCCTACAATGAGCAGTTCTTC.

The rearrangement joins TRBV3-1 (or the pseudogene TRBV3-2) to TRBJ2-3; 7 positions agree with TRBD1. Trimming cost V 11 bases and J 2 bases; bases outside gene matches: 7. This CDR3 comprises 13 residues. Germline V gives CDR1 LGHDT, CDR2 YNNKEL (reference sequence). DNA for the CDR3: TGTGCCTCCAGACAGGGAGTCACAGATACGCAGTATTTT. This encodes CASRQGVTDTQYF.

V is TRBV7-8 and J is TRBJ1-1; weak D call: TRBD1 (5 bases). The length of the CDR3 is 12 residues. Germline values: CDR1 SGHVS, CDR2 FQNEAQ. The V end lost 10 bases, the J end lost 3 bases, and 12 bases lay between the germline ends. CDR3 nucleotides: TGTGCCACCCGGGGCGGGGACACTGAAGCTTTCTTT. Its protein product is CATRGGDTEAFF.

The chain carries TRBV7-2 and TRBJ1-1; 7 bases are a match to TRBD1. From germline, CDR1 is SGHTA and CDR2 FQGNSA. The J segment lost 4 bases and the V segment lost 8 bases, leaving 10 bases of the junction unmatched. This CDR3 comprises 14 residues. The CDR3 DNA sequence: TGTGCCAGCCGCAGAGGGGGCAGAGGCACTGAAGCTTTCTTT. Amino acid sequence: CASRRGGRGTEAFF.

The J gene is TRBJ1-2, the V gene TRBV4-3; D perhaps matches TRBD1 (5 bases). In germline, CDR1 is LGHNA, CDR2 YSLEER. V gave up 2 bases and J gave up 2 bases, with 6 bases separating them. This CDR3 comprises 13 residues. The CDR3 here is CASSQQGNYGYTF. The CDR3, as DNA: TGCGCCAGCAGCCAACAGGGAAACTATGGCTACACCTTC.

The chain links TRBV7-6 to TRBJ1-4; D call uncertain. This CDR3 is 14 amino acids long. Trimming pared 5 bases from V and 0 bases from J, leaving 7 bases between. Germline-derived CDR1 and CDR2 are SGHVS and FNYEAQ. The chain's CDR3 is CASSRAATNEKLFF. For the CDR3, the DNA is TGTGCCAGCAGCCGCGCTGCAACTAATGAAAAACTGTTTTTT.

The rearrangement joins TRBV5-5 to TRBJ2-5, with a tentative D call TRBD2 (6 bases). The germline V and J ends were trimmed by 3 bases and 1 base, with 13 bases remaining between them. There are 15 residues in the CDR3. The germline gives CDR1 SGHKS, CDR2 YYEKEE (reference sequence). This chain's CDR3 is CASSYTVGGQETQYF. In DNA, the CDR3 is TGTGCCAGCAGCTACACTGTGGGGGGCCAAGAGACCCAGTACTTC.

The V and J genes are TRBV7-9 and TRBJ1-5; D ambiguous. The CDR3 has 14 residues. In germline, CDR1 is SEHNR, CDR2 FQNEAQ (reference sequence). V shed 5 bases and J shed 1 base, with 9 bases lying between them. The CDR3 loop is CASSRGGSNQPQHF. CDR3 nucleotides: TGTGCCAGCAGCCGAGGAGGGAGCAATCAGCCCCAGCATTTT.

The V gene is TRBV7-8, the J gene TRBJ2-3; perhaps TRBD2 as D (6 bases). Germline lookup yields CDR1 SGHVS and CDR2 FQNEAQ. The CDR3 loop spans 14 amino acids. The V and J ends lost 1 base and 5 bases respectively, with 10 bases between them. The CDR3, as DNA: TGTGCCAGCAGCTTAGATAGCGGCCGAGATACGCAGTATTTT. Translated: CASSLDSGRDTQYF.

This chain joins TRBV2 and TRBJ2-5; 7 nucleotides agree with TRBD2. The V segment lost 1 base and the J segment 5 bases; nucleotides outside the gene matches: 4. This CDR3 comprises 14 residues. Germline V CDR1 and CDR2: SNHLY, FYNNEI. The CDR3: CASSEEGGWETQYF. CDR3 DNA: TGTGCCAGCAGTGAAGAGGGAGGGTGGGAGACCCAGTACTTC.

The chain is built from TRBV5-8 and TRBJ1-2; 7 bases are a match to TRBD1. The CDR3 totals 14 residues. Trimming took 4 bases from V and 4 from J; bases not matched to a gene: 7. Looked up from germline, CDR1 is SGHTS and CDR2 is YDEGEE. DNA of the CDR3: TGTGCCAGCAGCCCGTCGGACAGGTCCTATGGCTACACCTTC. This encodes CASSPSDRSYGYTF.

This chain joins TRBV27 and TRBJ2-2, with TRBD1 identical over 9 bases. The CDR3 length is 16 residues. V trimming: 5 bases; J trimming: 4 bases; junction bases outside the gene matches: 8. The germline gives CDR1 MNHEY, CDR2 SMNVEV (reference sequence). The CDR3 here is CASSNPGQGTTGELFF. CDR3 bases: TGTGCCAGCAGTAATCCGGGACAGGGAACCACCGGGGAGCTGTTTTTT.

Written as DNA, the CDR3 is TGTGCCAGCACCGCTAGCGGACCCTACGAGCAGTACTTC. Residues: CASTASGPYEQYF. The genes are TRBV11-2 and TRBJ2-7; TRBD2 agrees at 7 bases. The V gene end was trimmed by 7 bases and the J gene end by 2 bases; junction bases not matched to a gene: 5. The germline CDR1 and CDR2 sequences are SGHAT and FQNNGV. There are 13 residues in the CDR3.

Only one count was recorded for this clone. The J gene is TRBJ2-7, the V gene TRBV9; 9 bases match TRBD2. There are 15 residues in the CDR3. Germline CDR1 and CDR2: SGDLS and YYNGEE. Losses at the gene ends were 2 bases for V and 4 bases for J; bases not matched to a gene: 7. CDR3 DNA: TGTGCCAGCAGCGTGACTCCGGGACTAGCTTACGAGCAGTACTTC. Amino acid sequence: CASSVTPGLAYEQYF.

The chain recombines TRBV19 with TRBJ1-1; 7 bases align to TRBD1. V gave up 4 bases and J gave up 0 bases; unmatched junction bases: 8. CDR3 length equals 16 residues. Germline V lookup: CDR1 LNHDA, CDR2 SQIVND (reference sequence). The CDR3 sequence: CASSTYNRGMNTEAFF. The CDR3, as DNA: TGTGCCAGTAGTACCTATAACAGGGGCATGAACACTGAAGCTTTCTTT.

The chain links TRBV9 to TRBJ1-3; D possibly corresponds to TRBD1 (5 bases). Looked up from germline, CDR1 is SGDLS and CDR2 is YYNGEE. V was clipped by 3 bases and J by 0 bases, with 7 bases between them. The CDR3 runs 14 residues. CDR3 amino acids: CASSEGYSGNTIYF. The CDR3 DNA reads TGTGCCAGCAGCGAGGGGTACTCTGGAAACACCATATATTTT.

CDR3 sequence: CASSQLTSGTGSSEQYF. CDR3 coding DNA: TGCGCCAGCAGCCAACTAACCTCCGGGACAGGGTCCAGCGAGCAGTACTTC. The rearrangement uses TRBV4-1 and TRBJ2-7; 9 nucleotides align to TRBD1. Germline V gene sequence: CDR1 MGHRA, CDR2 YSYEKL. The CDR3 is 17 amino acids. Trimming took 2 bases from V and 6 from J; bases not matched to a gene: 14.